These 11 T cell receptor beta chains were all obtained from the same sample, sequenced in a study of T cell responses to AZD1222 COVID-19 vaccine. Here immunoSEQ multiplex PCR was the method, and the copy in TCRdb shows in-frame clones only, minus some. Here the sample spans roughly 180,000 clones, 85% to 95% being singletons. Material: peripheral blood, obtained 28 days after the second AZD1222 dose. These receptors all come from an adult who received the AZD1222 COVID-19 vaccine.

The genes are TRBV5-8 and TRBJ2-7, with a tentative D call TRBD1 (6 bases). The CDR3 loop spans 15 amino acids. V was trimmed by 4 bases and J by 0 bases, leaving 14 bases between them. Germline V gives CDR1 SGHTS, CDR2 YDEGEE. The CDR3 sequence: CASSPGQLSSYEQYF. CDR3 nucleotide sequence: TGTGCCAGCAGCCCCGGACAGCTTAGCTCCTACGAGCAGTACTTC.

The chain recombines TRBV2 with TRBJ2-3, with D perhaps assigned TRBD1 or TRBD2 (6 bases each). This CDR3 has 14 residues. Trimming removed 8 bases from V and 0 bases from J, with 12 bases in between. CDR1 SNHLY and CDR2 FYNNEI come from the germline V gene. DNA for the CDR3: TGTGCCAGCGGGGGGCAGTACAGCACAGATACGCAGTATTTT. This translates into CASGGQYSTDTQYF. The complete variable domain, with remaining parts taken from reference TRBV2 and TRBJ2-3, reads EPEVTQTPSHQVTQMGQEVILRCVPISNHLYFYWYRQILGQKVEFLVSFYNNEISEKSEIFDDQFSVERPDGSNFTLKIRSTKLEDSAMYFCASGGQYSTDTQYFGPGTRLTVL.

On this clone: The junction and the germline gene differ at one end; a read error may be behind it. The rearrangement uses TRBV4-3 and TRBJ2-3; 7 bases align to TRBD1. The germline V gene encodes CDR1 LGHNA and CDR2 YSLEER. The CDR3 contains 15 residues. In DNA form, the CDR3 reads TGCCCCAGCAGCCCCCAGGGGGAGAGGACAGATACGCAGTATTTT. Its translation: CPSSPQGERTDTQYF.

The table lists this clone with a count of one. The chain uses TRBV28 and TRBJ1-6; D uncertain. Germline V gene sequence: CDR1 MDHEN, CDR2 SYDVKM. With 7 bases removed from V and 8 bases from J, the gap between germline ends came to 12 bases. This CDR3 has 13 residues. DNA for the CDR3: TGTGCCAGCAACTCCGGACTTTATTCACCCCTCCACTTT. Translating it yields CASNSGLYSPLHF.

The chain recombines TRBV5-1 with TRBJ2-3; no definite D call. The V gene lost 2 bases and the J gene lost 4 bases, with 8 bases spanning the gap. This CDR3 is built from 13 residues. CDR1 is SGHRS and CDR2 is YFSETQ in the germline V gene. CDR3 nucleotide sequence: TGCGCCAGCAGCTTTGCCCCGCCAGATACGCAGTATTTT. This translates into CASSFAPPDTQYF.

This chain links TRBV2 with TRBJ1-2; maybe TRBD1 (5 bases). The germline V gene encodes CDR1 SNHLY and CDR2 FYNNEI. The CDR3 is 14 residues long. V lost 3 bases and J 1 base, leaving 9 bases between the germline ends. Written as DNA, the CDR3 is TGTGCCAGCAGTGAGGCGAGGGGTAACTATGGCTACACCTTC. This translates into CASSEARGNYGYTF. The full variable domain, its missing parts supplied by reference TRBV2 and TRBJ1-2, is EPEVTQTPSHQVTQMGQEVILRCVPISNHLYFYWYRQILGQKVEFLVSFYNNEISEKSEIFDDQFSVERPDGSNFTLKIRSTKLEDSAMYFCASSEARGNYGYTFGSGTRLTVV.

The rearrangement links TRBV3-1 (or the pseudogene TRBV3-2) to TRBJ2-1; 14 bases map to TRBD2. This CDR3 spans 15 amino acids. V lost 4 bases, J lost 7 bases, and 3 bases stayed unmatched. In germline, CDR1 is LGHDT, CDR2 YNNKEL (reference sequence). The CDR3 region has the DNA TGTGCCAGCAGCCCGACTAGCGGGAGGGATAATGAGCAGTTCTTC. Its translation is CASSPTSGRDNEQFF.

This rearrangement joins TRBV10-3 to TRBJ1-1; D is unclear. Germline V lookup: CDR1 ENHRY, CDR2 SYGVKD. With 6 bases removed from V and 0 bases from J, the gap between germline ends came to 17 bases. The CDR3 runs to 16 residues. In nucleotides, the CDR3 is TGTGCCATCAGGGAGAGACCCGACGGATTGAACACTGAAGCTTTCTTT. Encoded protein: CAIRERPDGLNTEAFF.

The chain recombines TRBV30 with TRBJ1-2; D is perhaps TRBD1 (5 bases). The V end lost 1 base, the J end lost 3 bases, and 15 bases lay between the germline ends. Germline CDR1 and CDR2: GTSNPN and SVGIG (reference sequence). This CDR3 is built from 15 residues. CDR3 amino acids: CAWSEVNRRDYGYTF. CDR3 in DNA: TGTGCCTGGAGTGAAGTTAACAGGAGGGACTATGGCTACACCTTC. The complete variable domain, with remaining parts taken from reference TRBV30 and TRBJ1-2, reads SQTIHQWPATLVQPVGSPLSLECTVEGTSNPNLYWYRQAAGRGLQLLFYSVGIGQISSEVPQNLSASRPQDRQFILSSKKLLLSDSGFYLCAWSEVNRRDYGYTFGSGTRLTVV.

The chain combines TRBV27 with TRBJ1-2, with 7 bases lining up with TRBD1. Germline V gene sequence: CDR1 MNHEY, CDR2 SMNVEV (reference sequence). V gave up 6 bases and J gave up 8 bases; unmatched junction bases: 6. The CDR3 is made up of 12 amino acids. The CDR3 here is CASSRQGEGYTF. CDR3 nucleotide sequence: TGTGCCAGCAGCCGACAGGGAGAAGGCTACACCTTC.

CDR3: CASSQEVGRGELFF. CDR3 DNA: TGCGCCAGCAGCCAAGAGGTCGGCCGAGGGGAGCTGTTTTTT. The chain employs TRBV4-3 and TRBJ2-2; D call uncertain. Trimming left V 0 bases short and J 8 bases short, with 10 bases between. The CDR3 spans 14 residues. Per germline, CDR1 LGHNA and CDR2 YSLEER.